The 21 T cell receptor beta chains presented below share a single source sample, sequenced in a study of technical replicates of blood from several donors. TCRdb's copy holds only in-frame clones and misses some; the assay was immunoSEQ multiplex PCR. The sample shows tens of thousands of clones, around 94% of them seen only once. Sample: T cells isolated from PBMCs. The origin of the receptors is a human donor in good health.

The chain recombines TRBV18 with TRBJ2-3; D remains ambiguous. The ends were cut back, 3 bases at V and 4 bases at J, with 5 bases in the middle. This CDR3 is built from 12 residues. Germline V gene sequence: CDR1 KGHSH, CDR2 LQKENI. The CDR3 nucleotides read TGTGCCAGCTCACCCCCCTCAGATACGCAGTATTTT. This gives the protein CASSPPSDTQYF.

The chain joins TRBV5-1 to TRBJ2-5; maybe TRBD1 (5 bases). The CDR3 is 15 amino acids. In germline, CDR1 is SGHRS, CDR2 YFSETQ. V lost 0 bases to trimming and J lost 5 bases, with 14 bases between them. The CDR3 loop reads CASSLVQVLGETQYF. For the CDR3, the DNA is TGCGCCAGCAGCTTGGTACAGGTCTTGGGGGAGACCCAGTACTTC.

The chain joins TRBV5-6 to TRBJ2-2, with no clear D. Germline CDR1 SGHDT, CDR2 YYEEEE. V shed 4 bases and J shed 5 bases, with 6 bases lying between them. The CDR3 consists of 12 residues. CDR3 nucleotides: TGTGCCAGCAGCATAATAACCGGGGAGCTGTTTTTT. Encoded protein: CASSIITGELFF.

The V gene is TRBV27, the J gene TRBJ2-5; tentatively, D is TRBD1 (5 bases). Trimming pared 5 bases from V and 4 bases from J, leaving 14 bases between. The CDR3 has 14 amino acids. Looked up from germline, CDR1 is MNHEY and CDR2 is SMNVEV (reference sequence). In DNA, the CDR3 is TGTGCCAGCAGTCCTCGGACAACCGGAGAGACCCAGTACTTC. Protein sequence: CASSPRTTGETQYF.

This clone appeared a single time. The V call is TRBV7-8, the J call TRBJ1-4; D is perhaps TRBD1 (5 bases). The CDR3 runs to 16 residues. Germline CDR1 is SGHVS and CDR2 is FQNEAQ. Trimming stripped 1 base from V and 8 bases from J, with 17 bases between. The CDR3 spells CASSLVYQGLQEKLFF. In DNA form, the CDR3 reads TGTGCCAGCAGCTTAGTATACCAGGGACTTCAGGAAAAACTGTTTTTT.

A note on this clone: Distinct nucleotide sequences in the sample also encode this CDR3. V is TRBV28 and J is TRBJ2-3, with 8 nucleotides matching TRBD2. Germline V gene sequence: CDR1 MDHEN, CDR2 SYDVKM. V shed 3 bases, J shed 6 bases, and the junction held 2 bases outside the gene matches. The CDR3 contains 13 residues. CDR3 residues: CASSLTGGDTQYF. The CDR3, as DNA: TGTGCCAGCAGTTTGACGGGAGGGGATACGCAGTATTTT.

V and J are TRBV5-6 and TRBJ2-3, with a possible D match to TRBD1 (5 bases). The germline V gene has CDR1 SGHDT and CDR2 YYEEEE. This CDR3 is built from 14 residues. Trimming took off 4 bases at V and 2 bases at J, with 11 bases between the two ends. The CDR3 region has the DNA TGTGCCAGCAGCGGGGCAGGAGACACAGATACGCAGTATTTT. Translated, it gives CASSGAGDTDTQYF.

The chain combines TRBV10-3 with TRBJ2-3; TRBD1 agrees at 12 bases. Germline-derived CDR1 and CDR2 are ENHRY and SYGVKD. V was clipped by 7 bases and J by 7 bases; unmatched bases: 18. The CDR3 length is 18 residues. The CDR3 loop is CAITGDRGPRTQWYTQYF. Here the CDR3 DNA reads TGTGCCATCACGGGGGACAGGGGGCCCAGGACTCAATGGTATACGCAGTATTTT.

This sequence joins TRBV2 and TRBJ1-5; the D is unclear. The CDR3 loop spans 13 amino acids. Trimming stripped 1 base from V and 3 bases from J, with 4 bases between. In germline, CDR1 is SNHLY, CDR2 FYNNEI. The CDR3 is CASSEGANQPQHF. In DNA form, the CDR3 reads TGTGCCAGCAGTGAAGGAGCCAATCAGCCCCAGCATTTT. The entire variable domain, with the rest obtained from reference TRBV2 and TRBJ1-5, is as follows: EPEVTQTPSHQVTQMGQEVILRCVPISNHLYFYWYRQILGQKVEFLVSFYNNEISEKSEIFDDQFSVERPDGSNFTLKIRSTKLEDSAMYFCASSEGANQPQHFGDGTRLSIL.

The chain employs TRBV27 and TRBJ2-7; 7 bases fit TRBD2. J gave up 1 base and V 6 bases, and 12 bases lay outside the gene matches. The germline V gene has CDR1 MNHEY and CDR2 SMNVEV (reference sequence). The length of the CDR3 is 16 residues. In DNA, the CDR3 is TGTGCCAGCAGCCGAGTACGTACGGGACTATCCTACGAGCAGTACTTC. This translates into CASSRVRTGLSYEQYF.

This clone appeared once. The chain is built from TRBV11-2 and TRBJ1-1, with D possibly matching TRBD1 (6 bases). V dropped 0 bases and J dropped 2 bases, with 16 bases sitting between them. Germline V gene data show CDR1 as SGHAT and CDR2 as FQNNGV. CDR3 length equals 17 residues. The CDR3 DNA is TGTGCCAGCAGCTTAGATGGCTCCGGACAGATCAACACTGAAGCTTTCTTT. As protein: CASSLDGSGQINTEAFF.

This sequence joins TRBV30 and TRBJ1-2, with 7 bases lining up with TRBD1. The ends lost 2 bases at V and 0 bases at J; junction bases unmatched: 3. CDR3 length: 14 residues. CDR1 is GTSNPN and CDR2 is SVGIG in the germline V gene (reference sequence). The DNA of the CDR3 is TGTGCCTGGAGTTCGACAGGGACTAACTATGGCTACACCTTC. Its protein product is CAWSSTGTNYGYTF.

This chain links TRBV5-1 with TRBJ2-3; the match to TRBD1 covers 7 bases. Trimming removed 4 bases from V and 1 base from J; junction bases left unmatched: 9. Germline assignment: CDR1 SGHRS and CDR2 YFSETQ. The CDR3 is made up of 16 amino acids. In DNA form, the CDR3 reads TGCGCCAGCAGCCTCGGACAGGTGGGGGGCACAGATACGCAGTATTTT. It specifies CASSLGQVGGTDTQYF.

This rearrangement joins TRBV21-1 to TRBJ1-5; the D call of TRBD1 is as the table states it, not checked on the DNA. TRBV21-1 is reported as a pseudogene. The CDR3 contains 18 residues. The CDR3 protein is CASSPHAGYRYSNQPQHF. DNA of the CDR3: TGTGCCAGCAGCCCCCATGCAGGGTACCGATATAGCAATCAGCCCCAGCATTTT.

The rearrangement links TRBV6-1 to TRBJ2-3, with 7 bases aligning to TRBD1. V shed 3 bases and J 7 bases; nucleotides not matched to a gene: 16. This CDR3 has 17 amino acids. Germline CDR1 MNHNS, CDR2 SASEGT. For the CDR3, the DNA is TGTGCCAGCAGTGACGCTCAACCGATAAACAGGGGAAATACGCAGTATTTT. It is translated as CASSDAQPINRGNTQYF.

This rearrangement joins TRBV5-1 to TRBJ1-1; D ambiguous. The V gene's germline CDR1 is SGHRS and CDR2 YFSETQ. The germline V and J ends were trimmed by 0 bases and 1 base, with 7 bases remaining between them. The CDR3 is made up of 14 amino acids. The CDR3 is CASSLASGNTEAFF. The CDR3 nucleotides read TGCGCCAGCAGCTTGGCCTCAGGGAACACTGAAGCTTTCTTT.

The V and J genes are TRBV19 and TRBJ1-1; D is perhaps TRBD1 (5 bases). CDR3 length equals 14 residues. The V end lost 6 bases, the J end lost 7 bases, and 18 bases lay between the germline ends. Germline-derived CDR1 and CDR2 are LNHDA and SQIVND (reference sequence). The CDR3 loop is CASSNPGHVFEAFF. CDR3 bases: TGTGCCAGTAGCAACCCCGGACACGTTTTTGAAGCTTTCTTT.

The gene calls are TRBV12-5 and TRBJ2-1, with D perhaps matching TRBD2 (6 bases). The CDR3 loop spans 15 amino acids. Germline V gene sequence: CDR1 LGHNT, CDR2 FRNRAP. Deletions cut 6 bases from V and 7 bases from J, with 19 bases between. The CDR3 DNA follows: TGTGCTAGTGGCTCCCTAGCGTTACCCGGGAATGAGCAGTTCTTC. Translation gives CASGSLALPGNEQFF.

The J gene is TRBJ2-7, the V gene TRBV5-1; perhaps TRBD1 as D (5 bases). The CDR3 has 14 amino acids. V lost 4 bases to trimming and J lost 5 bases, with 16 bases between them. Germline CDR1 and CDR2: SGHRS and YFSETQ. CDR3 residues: CASSRLTGADEQYF. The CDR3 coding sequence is TGCGCCAGCAGCCGCTTAACAGGAGCCGACGAGCAGTACTTC.

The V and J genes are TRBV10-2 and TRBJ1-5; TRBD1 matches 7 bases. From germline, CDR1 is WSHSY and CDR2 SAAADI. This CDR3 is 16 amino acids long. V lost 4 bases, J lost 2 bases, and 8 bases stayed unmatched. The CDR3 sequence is CASSGGDRVGNQPQHF. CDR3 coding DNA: TGCGCCAGCAGTGGTGGAGACAGGGTCGGCAATCAGCCCCAGCATTTT.

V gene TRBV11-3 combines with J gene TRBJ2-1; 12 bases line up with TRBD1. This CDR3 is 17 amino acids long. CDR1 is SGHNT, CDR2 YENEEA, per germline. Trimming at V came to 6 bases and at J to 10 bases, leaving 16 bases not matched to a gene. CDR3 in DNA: TGTGCCAGCAGGCTCGGGCCGGGACAGGGGGCTGGGGAGGAGCAGTTCTTC. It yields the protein CASRLGPGQGAGEEQFF.